These 21 T cell receptor beta chains were sequenced from one sample in a study of CD8+ T cells in alopecia areata. The sample's treatment: oral pan-JAK inhibitor, 5-10 mg twice daily. Extracted RNA was reverse transcribed into cDNA, the sequencing template. Measured with immunoSEQ multiplex PCR; TCRdb has only the in-frame clones, and not every one. Among about 300,000 clones listed, about three fifths were seen once. The sample here was CD4+ T cells sorted from blood, taken at week 24, from a patient treated with tofacitinib. All receptors come from a human donor with alopecia areata.

The chain employs TRBV29-1 and TRBJ2-1; D gene ambiguous. Trimming took 1 base from V and 5 from J, leaving 12 bases between them. Germline V gene data show CDR1 as SQVTM and CDR2 as ANQGSEA. The CDR3 contains 14 residues. CDR3 bases: TGCAGCGTTGAAGCTGGTTGGCCGGACAATGAGCAGTTCTTC. It is translated as CSVEAGWPDNEQFF.

This clone was seen a handful of times. The junction does not match germline at one end; this may be a read error. J is TRBJ2-5 and V is TRBV7-7; no firm D call. The CDR3 has 15 residues. Germline CDR1 and CDR2: SSHAT and FNYEAQ (reference sequence). The CDR3 sequence is CASSSMDPLLKTQYF. In DNA, the CDR3 is TGTGCTAGCAGCTCCATGGACCCGCTGTTAAAGACCCAGTACTTC.

This chain links TRBV30 with TRBJ2-6; perhaps TRBD1 as D (6 bases). Germline CDR1 and CDR2: GTSNPN and SVGIG (reference sequence). V was cut by 3 bases and J by 0 bases, with 21 bases left in between. This CDR3 has 19 amino acids. The CDR3 reads CAWSLTGSSAVSGANVLTF. The CDR3 nucleotides read TGTGCCTGGAGCTTGACAGGTAGCTCTGCGGTCTCTGGGGCCAACGTCCTGACTTTC.

The chain joins TRBV6-5 to TRBJ1-1; 8 bases fit TRBD1. J lost 12 bases, V lost 6 bases, and 9 bases had no gene match. The CDR3 spans 12 residues. CDR1 and CDR2 from the germline V gene are MNHEY and SVGAGI. The CDR3 region is CASSGQGKLTFF. CDR3 in DNA: TGTGCCAGCAGCGGACAGGGAAAGTTAACTTTCTTT.

In its sample, this clone was seen a few times. The chain has TRBV9 and TRBJ2-1; 11 nucleotides align to TRBD2. The V gene end was trimmed by 3 bases and the J gene end by 8 bases; junction bases not matched to a gene: 1. Germline V gene sequence: CDR1 SGDLS, CDR2 YYNGEE. The CDR3 length is 13 residues. CDR3 nucleotide sequence: TGTGCCAGCAGCGGGGGACTAGCGGATGAGCAGTTCTTC. This translates into CASSGGLADEQFF. Complete variable domain (other parts from reference TRBV9 and TRBJ2-1): DSGVTQTPKHLITATGQRVTLRCSPRSGDLSVYWYQQSLDQGLQFLIQYYNGEERAKGNILERFSAQQFPDLHSELNLSSLELGDSALYFCASSGGLADEQFFGPGTRLTVL.

This chain links TRBV5-4 with TRBJ2-5; 8 bases align to TRBD2. The CDR3 is 15 amino acids. V dropped 1 base and J dropped 5; count of bases not matched to a gene: 7. Germline CDR1 and CDR2: SGHNT and YYREEE (reference sequence). The CDR3 coding sequence is TGTGCCAGCAGCTTGCCCGGGAGGGGCGGGGAGACCCAGTACTTC. This gives the protein CASSLPGRGGETQYF.

There are a few counts of this clone. The gene calls are TRBV5-5 and TRBJ1-5; 9 bases align to TRBD1. CDR3 size: 15 residues. Losses at the gene ends were 0 bases for V and 4 bases for J; bases not matched to a gene: 2. Germline lookup yields CDR1 SGHKS and CDR2 YYEKEE (reference sequence). Here the CDR3 DNA reads TGTGCCAGCAGCTTGGGGGACAGGGTAAATCAGCCCCAGCATTTT. Residues: CASSLGDRVNQPQHF.

The rearrangement joins TRBV9 to TRBJ2-3; a possible D gene is TRBD1 (6 bases). The V and J ends lost 0 bases and 4 bases respectively, with 21 bases between them. The CDR3 runs 18 residues. The germline gives CDR1 SGDLS, CDR2 YYNGEE. The CDR3 is CASSVATTGAGAPDTQYF. Written as DNA, the CDR3 is TGTGCCAGCAGCGTAGCTACGACCGGGGCAGGGGCACCAGATACGCAGTATTTT.

V is TRBV29-1 and J is TRBJ1-1; D call uncertain. The V gene lost 3 bases and the J gene lost 0 bases, with 8 bases spanning the gap. CDR1 and CDR2 from the germline V gene are SQVTM and ANQGSEA. This CDR3 has 13 amino acids. As DNA, the CDR3 is TGCAGCGTTGAGCCCAAGTTGAACACTGAAGCTTTCTTT. Translation gives CSVEPKLNTEAFF. Looking up the rest from reference TRBV29-1 and TRBJ1-1 gives the full variable domain: SAVISQKPSRDICQRGTSLTIQCQVDSQVTMMFWYRQQPGQSLTLIATANQGSEATYESGFVIDKFPISRPNLTFSTLTVSNMSPEDSSIYLCSVEPKLNTEAFFGQGTRLTVV.

J is TRBJ1-1 and V is TRBV4-1; 7 nucleotides align to TRBD1. The CDR3 covers 15 residues. The germline V gene encodes CDR1 MGHRA and CDR2 YSYEKL. Losses at the gene ends were 1 base for V and 0 bases for J; bases not matched to a gene: 2. The CDR3 sequence: CASSQGQGLNTEAFF. The CDR3 DNA sequence: TGCGCCAGCAGCCAAGGACAGGGTTTGAACACTGAAGCTTTCTTT.

The V and J genes are TRBV5-1 and TRBJ2-5; 12 bases map to TRBD2. The CDR3 sequence is 16 residues long. The ends lost 3 bases at V and 2 bases at J; junction bases unmatched: 5. In germline, CDR1 is SGHRS, CDR2 YFSETQ. This chain's CDR3 is CASSSSGLAGQETQYF. As DNA, the CDR3 is TGCGCCAGCAGCTCCTCTGGACTAGCGGGGCAAGAGACCCAGTACTTC.

V and J are TRBV25-1 and TRBJ1-1; D ambiguous. There are 13 residues in the CDR3. Trimming stripped 7 bases from V and 4 bases from J, with 13 bases between. Germline loops: CDR1 MGHDK, CDR2 SYGVNS. The DNA of the CDR3 is TGTGCCAGCATAGCACCCGTGGCCACTGAAGCTTTCTTT. As protein: CASIAPVATEAFF.

This clone was found a few times. V and J are TRBV5-4 and TRBJ1-1, with D possibly TRBD1 on 5 matching bases. Trimming pared 2 bases from V and 3 bases from J, leaving 14 bases between. This CDR3 comprises 15 residues. Germline V gene lookup returns CDR1 SGHNT and CDR2 YYREEE (reference sequence). The CDR3 nucleotides are TGTGCCAGCAGCTTTCGACAGCAGTTGGACACTGAAGCTTTCTTT. Its protein is CASSFRQQLDTEAFF.

V gene TRBV19 combines with J gene TRBJ2-7, with 7 bases that match TRBD1. Trimming cost V 9 bases and J 3 bases; bases outside gene matches: 11. There are 14 residues in the CDR3. The germline CDR1 and CDR2 sequences are LNHDA and SQIVND (reference sequence). CDR3 nucleotide sequence: TGTGCCAGCTCTGACAGGGCGAGATACTACGAGCAGTACTTC. Translated, it gives CASSDRARYYEQYF.

The chain carries TRBV4-3 and TRBJ1-2; D perhaps matches TRBD1 (5 bases). The CDR3 has 16 residues. The V end was cut by 0 bases, the J end by 4 bases, with 15 bases between. CDR1 is LGHNA, CDR2 YSLEER, per germline. The CDR3 DNA is TGCGCCAGCAGCCAAGATGAGAAGGGGAACACCTATGGCTACACCTTC. It yields the protein CASSQDEKGNTYGYTF.

V is TRBV7-2 and J is TRBJ1-5; 7 bases agree with TRBD1. J lost 6 bases, V lost 5 bases, and 7 bases had no gene match. The germline CDR1 and CDR2 sequences are SGHTA and FQGNSA. This CDR3 has 14 amino acids. CDR3 sequence reads: CASSHGQVGQPQHF. CDR3 DNA: TGTGCCAGCAGCCATGGACAGGTCGGTCAGCCCCAGCATTTT.

The chain is built from TRBV4-2 and TRBJ2-2; TRBD2 might be the D (6 bases). With 4 bases removed from V and 8 bases from J, the gap between germline ends came to 17 bases. The CDR3 contains 15 residues. Germline-derived CDR1 and CDR2 are LGHNA and YNFKEQ. The CDR3 protein is CASSPPGPRGGELFF. CDR3 bases: TGTGCCAGCAGCCCCCCGGGTCCCCGGGGGGGGGAGCTGTTTTTT.

The chain is built from TRBV7-2 and TRBJ2-5; D gene uncertain. V was shortened by 4 bases and J by 5 bases, with 14 bases between the two germline ends. This CDR3 contains 14 residues. The V gene's germline CDR1 is SGHTA and CDR2 FQGNSA. CDR3 residues: CASSSTGQGETQYF. CDR3 in DNA: TGTGCCAGCAGCTCCACCGGCCAAGGGGAGACCCAGTACTTC.

Details on this clone: At one end the junction does not follow the germline gene, possibly because of a read error. The rearrangement uses TRBV14 and TRBJ2-7; 10 positions agree with TRBD1. Germline loops: CDR1 SGHDN, CDR2 FVKESK. The CDR3 covers 13 residues. The CDR3 bases are TGTGCCAGCAGCCCGACCCGGGACAGGGGCTTCTCCTTC. This sequence encodes CASSPTRDRGFSF.

This clone was seen only once. The V and J genes are TRBV10-3 and TRBJ1-1, with 10 bases matching TRBD1. The CDR3 covers 14 residues. V lost 7 bases and J lost 5; bases outside the gene matches: 7. Germline loops: CDR1 ENHRY, CDR2 SYGVKD. CDR3 protein: CAITGTGDRTEAFF. The DNA for the CDR3 is TGTGCCATCACCGGGACAGGGGACCGGACTGAAGCTTTCTTT.

In its sample, this clone was seen a few times. Other DNA sequences from this sample encode an identical CDR3 as well. V usage is TRBV9 and J usage is TRBJ2-7; D may be TRBD2 (7 bases). Germline V CDR1 and CDR2: SGDLS, YYNGEE. The CDR3 is 14 residues long. The germline V and J ends were trimmed by 0 bases and 2 bases, with 9 bases remaining between them. The CDR3 DNA follows: TGTGCCAGCAGCGTAGAGGGGGGGCCCTACGAGCAGTACTTC. This sequence encodes CASSVEGGPYEQYF.